This is a list of T cell receptor beta chains from one sample in a study of memory CD4+ T cells and cytomegalovirus serostatus. Clones were sequenced by immunoSEQ multiplex PCR, and TCRdb holds only the in-frame ones, with some missing. The sample has 55,000 or so clones; around four fifths are singletons. Sequenced: memory CD4+ T cells from blood. Every receptor here comes from an adult in good health and CMV-seropositive. Each CDR3 is given with its conserved first and last residue. The D gene is left open where the match is weak. Rows may omit the clone size; those that give it use once, few, many or a size class.

V gene: TRBV25-1
D gene: -
clone size: -
J gene: TRBJ2-5
CDR3 protein: CASSESVVQETQYF
CDR3 DNA: TGTGCCAGCAGTGAATCGGTAGTCCAAGAGACCCAGTACTTC

V gene: TRBV18
D gene: -
clone size: -
J gene: TRBJ1-2
CDR3 protein: CASSPGAPNYGYTF
CDR3 DNA: TGTGCCAGCTCACCAGGCGCTCCTAACTATGGCTACACCTTC

V gene: TRBV6-1
D gene: -
clone size: -
J gene: TRBJ1-3
CDR3 protein: CASSQKRSTGNTIYF
CDR3 DNA: TGTGCCAGCAGCCAGAAGAGGTCTACTGGAAACACCATATATTTT

V gene: TRBV10-2
D gene: -
clone size: -
J gene: TRBJ2-3
CDR3 protein: CASSVSGGGTDTQYF
CDR3 DNA: TGCGCCAGCAGCGTTTCCGGAGGTGGCACAGATACGCAGTATTTT

V gene: TRBV4-1
D gene: TRBD1
clone size: -
J gene: TRBJ2-7
CDR3 protein: CASSRGQGNDPTKQYF
CDR3 DNA: TGCGCCAGCAGCCGGGGACAGGGGAACGACCCTACGAAGCAGTACTTC

V gene: TRBV19
D gene: TRBD1
clone size: -
J gene: TRBJ1-1
CDR3 protein: CASAGRGTGENTEAFF
CDR3 DNA: TGTGCCAGCGCCGGCAGGGGAACAGGGGAAAACACTGAAGCTTTCTTT

V gene: TRBV5-1
D gene: TRBD1
clone size: -
J gene: TRBJ1-2
CDR3 protein: CASSITSGQGLHGYTF
CDR3 DNA: TGCGCCAGCAGCATTACCTCGGGACAGGGCCTACATGGCTACACCTTC

V gene: TRBV6-5
D gene: -
clone size: -
J gene: TRBJ1-2
CDR3 protein: CASSYGQASTYGYTF
CDR3 DNA: TGTGCCAGCAGTTACGGACAAGCTTCAACCTATGGCTACACCTTC

V gene: TRBV28
D gene: -
clone size: -
J gene: TRBJ2-1
CDR3 protein: CASTSGLAQNEQFF
CDR3 DNA: TGTGCCAGCACCTCCGGGCTAGCGCAAAATGAGCAGTTCTTC

V gene: TRBV5-1
D gene: -
clone size: -
J gene: TRBJ1-3
CDR3 protein: CASSGGSSSGNTIYF
CDR3 DNA: TGCGCCAGCAGCGGGGGGTCTAGCTCTGGAAACACCATATATTTT

V gene: TRBV30
D gene: -
clone size: -
J gene: TRBJ2-7
CDR3 protein: CAWSPTPGTYEQYF
CDR3 DNA: TGTGCCTGGAGCCCCACGCCGGGTACCTACGAGCAGTACTTC

V gene: TRBV7-9
D gene: -
clone size: -
J gene: TRBJ2-3
CDR3 protein: CASSLGRRSGTDTQYF
CDR3 DNA: TGTGCCAGCAGCTTAGGCCGACGTAGTGGCACAGATACGCAGTATTTT

V gene: TRBV7-2
D gene: TRBD1
clone size: -
J gene: TRBJ1-1
CDR3 protein: CASSRQGNTEAFF
CDR3 DNA: TGTGCCAGCAGCCGACAGGGAAACACTGAAGCTTTCTTT

V gene: TRBV7-6
D gene: -
clone size: -
J gene: TRBJ2-5
CDR3 protein: CASSRSSSSPIQETQYF
CDR3 DNA: TGTGCCAGCAGCCGAAGCTCTAGCTCTCCTATCCAAGAGACCCAGTACTTC

V gene: TRBV2
D gene: -
clone size: -
J gene: TRBJ2-2
CDR3 protein: CASSVRAVNTGELFF
CDR3 DNA: TGTGCCAGCAGCGTTAGGGCTGTGAACACCGGGGAGCTGTTTTTT

V gene: TRBV5-1
D gene: TRBD1
clone size: -
J gene: TRBJ2-6
CDR3 protein: CASSPGSGDRGSGGANVLTF
CDR3 DNA: TGCGCCAGCAGCCCTGGATCCGGAGACAGGGGATCGGGAGGGGCCAACGTCCTGACTTTC

V gene: TRBV9
D gene: TRBD1
clone size: -
J gene: TRBJ2-7
CDR3 protein: CASSAGGQGTYEQYF
CDR3 DNA: TGTGCCAGCAGCGCGGGGGGACAGGGAACCTACGAGCAGTACTTC

V gene: TRBV28
D gene: -
clone size: -
J gene: TRBJ1-1
CDR3 protein: CASSALTAPLEAFF
CDR3 DNA: TGTGCCAGCAGTGCCCTGACAGCCCCACTTGAAGCTTTCTTT

V gene: TRBV7-8
D gene: -
clone size: -
J gene: TRBJ1-5
CDR3 protein: CASSLLGAGNQPQHF
CDR3 DNA: TGTGCCAGCAGCTTACTGGGGGCTGGCAATCAGCCCCAGCATTTT

V gene: TRBV13
D gene: -
clone size: -
J gene: TRBJ2-7
CDR3 protein: CASSLGGAPYEQYF
CDR3 DNA: TGTGCCAGCAGCTTAGGGGGGGCTCCCTACGAGCAGTACTTC

V gene: TRBV6-1
D gene: TRBD2
clone size: -
J gene: TRBJ2-3
CDR3 protein: CASSAGLAGADTDTQYF
CDR3 DNA: TGTGCCAGCAGTGCGGGACTAGCGGGCGCAGACACAGATACGCAGTATTTT

V gene: TRBV7-2
D gene: -
clone size: once
J gene: TRBJ1-1
CDR3 protein: CASSSLDSHEAFF
CDR3 DNA: TGTGCCAGCAGCTCCCTTGACTCTCATGAAGCTTTCTTT

V gene: TRBV7-3
D gene: -
clone size: -
J gene: TRBJ2-7
CDR3 protein: CASSSRPGGVQYF
CDR3 DNA: TGTGCCAGCAGTTCCAGGCCTGGGGGCGTGCAGTACTTC

V gene: TRBV30
D gene: -
clone size: once
J gene: TRBJ1-5
CDR3 protein: CAWSVQEGVSPYSNQPQHF
CDR3 DNA: TGTGCCTGGAGTGTACAAGAGGGGGTTTCCCCTTATAGCAATCAGCCCCAGCATTTT

V gene: TRBV7-9
D gene: -
clone size: -
J gene: TRBJ1-1
CDR3 protein: CASSFRDRGSTEAFF
CDR3 DNA: TGTGCCAGCAGTTTCCGGGACCGGGGGTCCACTGAAGCTTTCTTT

V gene: TRBV6-5
D gene: TRBD2
clone size: once
J gene: TRBJ2-4
CDR3 protein: CASRLSGGHNIQYF
CDR3 DNA: TGTGCCAGCAGGCTATCGGGGGGGCACAACATTCAGTACTTC

V gene: TRBV11-2
D gene: TRBD1
clone size: -
J gene: TRBJ1-3
CDR3 protein: CASSSGTGTSGNTIYF
CDR3 DNA: TGTGCCAGCAGCTCGGGGACAGGGACCTCTGGAAACACCATATATTTT

V gene: TRBV7-3
D gene: TRBD1
clone size: -
J gene: TRBJ1-1
CDR3 protein: CASSTYAGGTEAFF
CDR3 DNA: TGTGCCAGCAGCACTTATGCAGGGGGCACTGAAGCTTTCTTT

V gene: TRBV2
D gene: -
clone size: -
J gene: TRBJ1-2
CDR3 protein: CASSEEGGYTF
CDR3 DNA: TGTGCCAGCAGTGAAGAGGGGGGCTACACCTTC

V gene: TRBV7-2
D gene: -
clone size: -
J gene: TRBJ1-2
CDR3 protein: CASSPTRTVGLYGYTF
CDR3 DNA: TGTGCCAGCAGCCCGACCCGGACAGTTGGCCTCTATGGCTACACCTTC

V gene: TRBV4-3
D gene: -
clone size: -
J gene: TRBJ2-3
CDR3 protein: CASSQGISSTDTQYF
CDR3 DNA: TGCGCCAGCAGCCAAGGGATTAGTAGCACAGATACGCAGTATTTT

V gene: TRBV14
D gene: -
clone size: few
J gene: TRBJ1-5
CDR3 protein: CASSQTTQTAQHF
CDR3 DNA: TGTGCCAGCAGCCAAACGACTCAGACAGCCCAGCATTTT

V gene: TRBV30
D gene: -
clone size: few
J gene: TRBJ1-1
CDR3 protein: CAWGSAATTEAFF
CDR3 DNA: TGTGCCTGGGGGTCGGCCGCGACCACTGAAGCTTTCTTT

V gene: TRBV5-1
D gene: -
clone size: -
J gene: TRBJ2-7
CDR3 protein: CASSLSGGAGGSGAQYF
CDR3 DNA: TGCGCCAGCAGCTTGTCAGGGGGTGCGGGAGGATCAGGGGCACAGTACTTC

V gene: TRBV15
D gene: TRBD1
clone size: -
J gene: TRBJ1-3
CDR3 protein: CATSRGDWDRASGNTIYF
CDR3 DNA: TGTGCCACCAGCAGGGGGGACTGGGACAGGGCTTCTGGAAACACCATATATTTT

V gene: TRBV10-2
D gene: -
clone size: -
J gene: TRBJ1-6
CDR3 protein: CASQGNSSPLHF
CDR3 DNA: TGCGCCAGCCAGGGCAATAGTTCACCCCTCCACTTT

V gene: TRBV18
D gene: -
clone size: -
J gene: TRBJ2-1
CDR3 protein: CASSKRTGSPYNEQFF
CDR3 DNA: TGTGCCAGCTCGAAACGGACGGGGAGCCCCTACAATGAGCAGTTCTTC

V gene: TRBV10-3
D gene: -
clone size: -
J gene: TRBJ1-2
CDR3 protein: CAISESAQNYGYTF
CDR3 DNA: TGTGCCATCAGTGAGTCCGCACAGAACTATGGCTACACCTTC

V gene: TRBV11-2
D gene: -
clone size: -
J gene: TRBJ2-3
CDR3 protein: CASSFRSGGKITTDTQYF
CDR3 DNA: TGTGCCAGCAGCTTCAGGTCCGGGGGCAAGATTACCACAGATACGCAGTATTTT

V gene: TRBV2
D gene: -
clone size: -
J gene: TRBJ1-1
CDR3 protein: CASCEDTEAFF
CDR3 DNA: TGTGCCAGCTGTGAGGACACTGAAGCTTTCTTT

V gene: TRBV7-8
D gene: -
clone size: -
J gene: TRBJ2-7
CDR3 protein: CASSLAPGRSAYEQYF
CDR3 DNA: TGTGCCAGCAGCTTAGCACCGGGACGGAGCGCCTACGAGCAGTACTTC

V gene: TRBV7-9
D gene: -
clone size: -
J gene: TRBJ2-7
CDR3 protein: CASSTRRAGAVEQYF
CDR3 DNA: TGTGCCAGCAGCACCCGGAGGGCAGGGGCAGTAGAGCAGTACTTC

V gene: TRBV19
D gene: -
clone size: -
J gene: TRBJ1-1
CDR3 protein: CASSRNGNTEAFF
CDR3 DNA: TGTGCCAGTAGTAGGAACGGGAACACTGAAGCTTTCTTT

V gene: TRBV6-1
D gene: -
clone size: -
J gene: TRBJ1-2
CDR3 protein: CASSEQGSYGYTF
CDR3 DNA: TGTGCCAGCAGTGAACAGGGGTCCTATGGCTACACCTTC

V gene: TRBV7-8
D gene: -
clone size: -
J gene: TRBJ1-5
CDR3 protein: CASSQRAAYSNQPQHF
CDR3 DNA: TGTGCCAGCAGCCAGCGGGCAGCCTATAGCAATCAGCCCCAGCATTTT

V gene: TRBV6-6
D gene: TRBD1
clone size: few
J gene: TRBJ1-3
CDR3 protein: CASLLGQRTGNTIYF
CDR3 DNA: TGTGCCAGCCTCCTGGGACAGAGAACTGGAAACACCATATATTTT

V gene: TRBV25-1
D gene: TRBD1
clone size: -
J gene: TRBJ1-5
CDR3 protein: CASKREGGEGQPQHF
CDR3 DNA: TGTGCCAGCAAAAGGGAAGGGGGCGAGGGTCAGCCCCAGCATTTT

V gene: TRBV18
D gene: TRBD1
clone size: -
J gene: TRBJ2-5
CDR3 protein: CASSQGQGQETQYF
CDR3 DNA: TGTGCCAGCTCACAGGGACAGGGACAAGAGACCCAGTACTTC

V gene: TRBV19
D gene: -
clone size: -
J gene: TRBJ2-7
CDR3 protein: CASSKDGSSYEQYF
CDR3 DNA: TGTGCCAGTAGTAAGGACGGTAGCTCCTACGAGCAGTACTTC

V gene: TRBV14
D gene: -
clone size: -
J gene: TRBJ2-7
CDR3 protein: CASSQDSLRVEQYF
CDR3 DNA: TGTGCCAGCAGCCAAGACTCGCTTCGGGTCGAGCAGTACTTC

V gene: TRBV6-6
D gene: TRBD2
clone size: -
J gene: TRBJ2-1
CDR3 protein: CASSLAGYNEQFF
CDR3 DNA: TGTGCCAGCAGTTTAGCGGGCTACAATGAGCAGTTCTTC

V gene: TRBV7-9
D gene: -
clone size: -
J gene: TRBJ1-1
CDR3 protein: CASSLGTNTEAFF
CDR3 DNA: TGTGCCAGCAGCTTAGGGACCAACACTGAAGCTTTCTTT

V gene: TRBV13
D gene: TRBD1
clone size: -
J gene: TRBJ1-2
CDR3 protein: CASSRQGGRNYGYTF
CDR3 DNA: TGTGCCAGCAGCCGACAGGGTGGGCGTAACTATGGCTACACCTTC

V gene: TRBV19
D gene: -
clone size: -
J gene: TRBJ2-6
CDR3 protein: CASERQAGANVLTF
CDR3 DNA: TGTGCCAGTGAACGACAGGCAGGGGCCAACGTCCTGACTTTC

V gene: TRBV4-3
D gene: -
clone size: -
J gene: TRBJ2-5
CDR3 protein: CASSQDYGAGETQYF
CDR3 DNA: TGCGCCAGCAGCCAAGATTACGGCGCGGGAGAGACCCAGTACTTC

V gene: TRBV5-1
D gene: TRBD2
clone size: -
J gene: TRBJ2-1
CDR3 protein: CASSSAIAGGPDEQFF
CDR3 DNA: TGCGCCAGCAGCTCCGCAATAGCGGGAGGGCCAGATGAGCAGTTCTTC

V gene: TRBV11-2
D gene: -
clone size: -
J gene: TRBJ2-4
CDR3 protein: CASSSWAGANGAKNIQYF
CDR3 DNA: TGTGCCAGCAGCTCTTGGGCAGGGGCCAACGGGGCCAAAAACATTCAGTACTTC

V gene: TRBV28
D gene: -
clone size: -
J gene: TRBJ1-1
CDR3 protein: CASSLRREAFF
CDR3 DNA: TGTGCCAGCAGTTTAAGGAGAGAAGCTTTCTTT

V gene: TRBV7-8
D gene: TRBD2
clone size: -
J gene: TRBJ2-1
CDR3 protein: CASSPYGTTNEQFF
CDR3 DNA: TGTGCCAGCAGCCCCTACGGGACTACCAATGAGCAGTTCTTC